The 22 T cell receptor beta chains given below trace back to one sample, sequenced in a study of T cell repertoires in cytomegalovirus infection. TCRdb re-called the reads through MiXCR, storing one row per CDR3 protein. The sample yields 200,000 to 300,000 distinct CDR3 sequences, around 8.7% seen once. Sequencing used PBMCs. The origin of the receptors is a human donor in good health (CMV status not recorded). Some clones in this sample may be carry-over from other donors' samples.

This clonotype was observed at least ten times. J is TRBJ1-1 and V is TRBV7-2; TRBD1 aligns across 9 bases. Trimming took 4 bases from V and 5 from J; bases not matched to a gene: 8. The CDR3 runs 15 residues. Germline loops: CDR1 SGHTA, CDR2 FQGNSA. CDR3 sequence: CASSSQGAIGTEAFF. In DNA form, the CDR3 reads TGTGCCAGCAGCTCACAGGGGGCGATAGGTACTGAAGCTTTCTTT.

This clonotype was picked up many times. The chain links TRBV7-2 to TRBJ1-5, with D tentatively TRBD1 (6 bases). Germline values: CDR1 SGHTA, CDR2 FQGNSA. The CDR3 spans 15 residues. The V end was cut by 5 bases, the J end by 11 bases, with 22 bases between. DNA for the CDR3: TGTGCCAGCAGCACCTCGGACAGCTCTATTGCGGCCCAGCATTTT. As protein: CASSTSDSSIAAQHF.

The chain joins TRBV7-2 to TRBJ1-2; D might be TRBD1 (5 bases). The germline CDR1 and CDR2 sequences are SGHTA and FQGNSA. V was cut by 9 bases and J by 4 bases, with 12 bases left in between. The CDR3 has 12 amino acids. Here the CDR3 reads CASQGTGYGYTF. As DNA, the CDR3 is TGTGCCAGTCAGGGAACAGGCTATGGCTACACCTTC.

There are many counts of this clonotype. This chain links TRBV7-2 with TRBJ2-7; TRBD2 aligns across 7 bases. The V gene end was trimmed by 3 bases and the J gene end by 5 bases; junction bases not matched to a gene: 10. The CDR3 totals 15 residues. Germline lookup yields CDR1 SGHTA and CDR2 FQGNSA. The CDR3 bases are TGTGCCAGCAGCTTTGGGCGGGGGTCCGTGAACGAGCAGTACTTC. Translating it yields CASSFGRGSVNEQYF.

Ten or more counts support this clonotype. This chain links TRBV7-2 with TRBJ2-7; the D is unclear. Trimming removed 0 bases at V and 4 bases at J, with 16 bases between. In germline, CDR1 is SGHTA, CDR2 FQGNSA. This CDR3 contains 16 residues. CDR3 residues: CASSLAAMSLTYEQYF. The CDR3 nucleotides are TGTGCCAGCAGCTTAGCCGCTATGTCCCTGACTTACGAGCAGTACTTC.

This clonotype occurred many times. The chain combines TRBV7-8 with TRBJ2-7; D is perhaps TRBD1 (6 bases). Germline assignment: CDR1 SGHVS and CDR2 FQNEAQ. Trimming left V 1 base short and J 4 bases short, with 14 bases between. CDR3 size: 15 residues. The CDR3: CASSLVGDTGYEQYF. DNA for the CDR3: TGTGCCAGCAGCTTAGTAGGGGACACGGGTTACGAGCAGTACTTC.

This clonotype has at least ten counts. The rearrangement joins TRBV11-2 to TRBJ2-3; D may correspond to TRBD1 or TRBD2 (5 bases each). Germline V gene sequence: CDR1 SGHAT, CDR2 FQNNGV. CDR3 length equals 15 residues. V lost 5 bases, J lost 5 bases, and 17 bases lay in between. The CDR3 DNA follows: TGTGCCAGCAGCCCCGGGACCCCGCCTATAGATACGCAGTATTTT. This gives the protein CASSPGTPPIDTQYF.

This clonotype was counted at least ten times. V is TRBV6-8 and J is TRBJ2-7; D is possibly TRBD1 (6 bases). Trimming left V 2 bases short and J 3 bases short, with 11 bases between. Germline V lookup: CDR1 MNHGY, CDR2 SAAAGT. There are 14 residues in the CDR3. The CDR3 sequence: CASSYGPGVYEQYF. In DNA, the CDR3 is TGTGCCAGCAGTTACGGCCCAGGGGTCTACGAGCAGTACTTC.

The CDR3 DNA follows: TGTGCCAGCAGCTTGCGGGACAGAGGTAACACTGAAGCTTTCTTT. Amino acid sequence: CASSLRDRGNTEAFF. The chain has TRBV11-2 and TRBJ1-1; 7 nucleotides agree with TRBD1. Trimming at V came to 3 bases and at J to 2 bases, leaving 6 bases not matched to a gene. Germline V CDR1 and CDR2: SGHAT, FQNNGV. The CDR3 is made up of 15 amino acids.

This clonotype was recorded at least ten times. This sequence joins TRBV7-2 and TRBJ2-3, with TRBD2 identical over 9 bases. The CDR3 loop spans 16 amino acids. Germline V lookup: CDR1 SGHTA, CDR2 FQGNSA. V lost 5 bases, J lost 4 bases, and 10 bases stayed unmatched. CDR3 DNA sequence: TGTGCCAGCAGCCCGGGGACTAGCCCCACCGCAGATACGCAGTATTTT. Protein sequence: CASSPGTSPTADTQYF.

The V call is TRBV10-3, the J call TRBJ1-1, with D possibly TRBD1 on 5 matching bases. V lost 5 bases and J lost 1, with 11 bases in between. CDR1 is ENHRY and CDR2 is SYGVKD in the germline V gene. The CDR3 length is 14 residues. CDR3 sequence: CAISSGTANTEAFF. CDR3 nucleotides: TGTGCCATCAGTTCCGGGACGGCGAACACTGAAGCTTTCTTT.

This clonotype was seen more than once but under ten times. The CDR3 is CASSPLAGGTYEQYF. In nucleotides, the CDR3 is TGTGCCAGCAGTCCACTAGCGGGAGGTACCTACGAGCAGTACTTC. The chain joins TRBV7-2 to TRBJ2-7; TRBD2 matches 12 bases. Germline V gene sequence: CDR1 SGHTA, CDR2 FQGNSA. The CDR3 consists of 15 residues. Losses at the gene ends were 6 bases for V and 2 bases for J; bases not matched to a gene: 5.

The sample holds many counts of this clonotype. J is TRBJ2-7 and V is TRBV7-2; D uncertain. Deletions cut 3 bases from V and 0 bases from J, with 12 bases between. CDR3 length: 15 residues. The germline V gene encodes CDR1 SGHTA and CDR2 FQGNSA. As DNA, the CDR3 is TGTGCCAGCAGCTTCAGTTCCCCAAGCTCCTACGAGCAGTACTTC. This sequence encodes CASSFSSPSSYEQYF.

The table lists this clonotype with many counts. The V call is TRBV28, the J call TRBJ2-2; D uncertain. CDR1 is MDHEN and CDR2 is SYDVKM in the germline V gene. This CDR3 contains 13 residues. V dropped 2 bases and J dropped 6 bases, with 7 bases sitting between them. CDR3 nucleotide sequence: TGTGCCAGCAGTTTAGGGTTTGCCGGGGAGCTGTTTTTT. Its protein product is CASSLGFAGELFF.

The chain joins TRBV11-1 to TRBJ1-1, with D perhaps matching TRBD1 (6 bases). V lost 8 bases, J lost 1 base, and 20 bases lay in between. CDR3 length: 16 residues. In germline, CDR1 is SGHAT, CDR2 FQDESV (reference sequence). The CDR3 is CASAEGGARSNTEAFF. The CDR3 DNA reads TGTGCCAGCGCAGAAGGGGGTGCGCGCTCGAACACTGAAGCTTTCTTT.

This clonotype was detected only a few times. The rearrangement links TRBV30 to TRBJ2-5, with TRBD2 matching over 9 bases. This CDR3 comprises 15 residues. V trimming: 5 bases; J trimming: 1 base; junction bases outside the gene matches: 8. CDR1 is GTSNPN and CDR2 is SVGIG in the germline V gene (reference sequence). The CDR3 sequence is CAWSVLAGTQETQYF. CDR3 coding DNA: TGTGCCTGGTCGGTTCTAGCGGGAACCCAAGAGACCCAGTACTTC.

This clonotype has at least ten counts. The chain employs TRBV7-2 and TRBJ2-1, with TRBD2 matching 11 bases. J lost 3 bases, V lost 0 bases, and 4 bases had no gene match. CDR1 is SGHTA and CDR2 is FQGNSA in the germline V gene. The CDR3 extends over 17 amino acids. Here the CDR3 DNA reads TGTGCCAGCAGCTTAGCAGGACTAGCGGGTATCTACAATGAGCAGTTCTTC. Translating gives CASSLAGLAGIYNEQFF.

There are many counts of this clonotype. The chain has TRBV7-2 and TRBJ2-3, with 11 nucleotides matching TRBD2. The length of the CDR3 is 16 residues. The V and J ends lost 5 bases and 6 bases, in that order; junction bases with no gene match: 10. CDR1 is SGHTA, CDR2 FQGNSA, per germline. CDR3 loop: CASSLLAGGGGDTQYF. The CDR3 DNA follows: TGTGCCAGCAGCCTCCTAGCGGGGGGAGGTGGGGATACGCAGTATTTT.

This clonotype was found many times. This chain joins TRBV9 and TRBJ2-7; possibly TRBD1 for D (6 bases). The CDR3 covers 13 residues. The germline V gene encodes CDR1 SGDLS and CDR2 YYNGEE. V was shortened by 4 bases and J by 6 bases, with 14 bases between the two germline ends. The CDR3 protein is CASSPRLQGEQYF. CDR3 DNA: TGTGCCAGCAGCCCCCGATTACAGGGCGAGCAGTACTTC. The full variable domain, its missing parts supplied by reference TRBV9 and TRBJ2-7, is DSGVTQTPKHLITATGQRVTLRCSPRSGDLSVYWYQQSLDQGLQFLIQYYNGEERAKGNILERFSAQQFPDLHSELNLSSLELGDSALYFCASSPRLQGEQYFGPGTRLTVT.

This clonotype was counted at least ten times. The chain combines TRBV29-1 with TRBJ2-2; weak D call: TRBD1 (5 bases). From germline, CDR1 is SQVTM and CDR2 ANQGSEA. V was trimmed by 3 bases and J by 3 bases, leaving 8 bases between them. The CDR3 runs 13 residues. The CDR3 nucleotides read TGCAGCGTTGACACAGGATACACCGGGGAGCTGTTTTTT. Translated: CSVDTGYTGELFF.

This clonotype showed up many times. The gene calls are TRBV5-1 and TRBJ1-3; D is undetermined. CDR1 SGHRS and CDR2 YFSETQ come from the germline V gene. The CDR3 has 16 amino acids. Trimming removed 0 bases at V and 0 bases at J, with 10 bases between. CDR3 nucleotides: TGCGCCAGCAGCTTGGGATGGGGAAGCTCTGGAAACACCATATATTTT. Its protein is CASSLGWGSSGNTIYF.

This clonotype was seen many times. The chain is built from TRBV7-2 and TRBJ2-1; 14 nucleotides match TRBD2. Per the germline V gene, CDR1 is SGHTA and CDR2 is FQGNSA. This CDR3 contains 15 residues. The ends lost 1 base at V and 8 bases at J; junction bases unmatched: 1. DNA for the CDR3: TGTGCCAGCAGCTTAGGGGGACTAGCGGGAGATGAGCAGTTCTTC. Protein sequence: CASSLGGLAGDEQFF.